These 15 T cell receptor beta chains came from one sample sequenced in a study of memory CD4+ T cells and cytomegalovirus serostatus. The repertoire was sequenced with immunoSEQ multiplex PCR; TCRdb's copy has only in-frame clones and lacks some. The data contain some 57,000 clones, roughly 80% of them singletons. The sort gate was single viable CD3+CD4+CD8-CD45RO+ cells for memory CD4+ T cells. The sample taken for sequencing was memory CD4+ T cells from blood. These receptor sequences come from an adult in good health and CMV-seronegative.

This sequence joins TRBV9 and TRBJ2-7; no clear D gene. The CDR3 extends over 15 amino acids. Trimming removed 0 bases at V and 0 bases at J, with 10 bases between. Germline values: CDR1 SGDLS, CDR2 YYNGEE. The CDR3 sequence: CASSVAPTISYEQYF. The CDR3 DNA sequence: TGTGCCAGCAGCGTAGCCCCCACCATCTCCTACGAGCAGTACTTC. The entire variable domain, with the rest obtained from reference TRBV9 and TRBJ2-7, is as follows: DSGVTQTPKHLITATGQRVTLRCSPRSGDLSVYWYQQSLDQGLQFLIQYYNGEERAKGNILERFSAQQFPDLHSELNLSSLELGDSALYFCASSVAPTISYEQYFGPGTRLTVT.

This chain connects TRBV6-5 to TRBJ1-2; 7 bases fit TRBD1. The trim removed 0 bases at V and 3 bases at J, leaving 4 bases unmatched. CDR3 length: 15 residues. Germline CDR1 MNHEY, CDR2 SVGAGI. The CDR3 loop is CASSYSGGGDYGYTF. In DNA, the CDR3 is TGTGCCAGCAGTTACTCGGGAGGGGGCGACTATGGCTACACCTTC.

The chain is built from TRBV9 and TRBJ2-3; no clear D. Germline V gene data show CDR1 as SGDLS and CDR2 as YYNGEE. Trimming cost V 4 bases and J 1 base, with 19 bases left between them. This CDR3 is 17 amino acids long. CDR3 protein: CASSHAHFDRGTDTQYF. The CDR3 nucleotides read TGTGCCAGCAGCCACGCCCATTTCGATCGAGGCACAGATACGCAGTATTTT.

This clone turned up a few times. V gene TRBV5-1 combines with J gene TRBJ1-6, with D perhaps matching TRBD1 (6 bases). Germline V lookup: CDR1 SGHRS, CDR2 YFSETQ. The CDR3 sequence is 16 residues long. The V gene lost 0 bases and the J gene lost 5 bases, with 12 bases spanning the gap. The CDR3 region has the DNA TGCGCCAGCAGCTTGGGAAAACAGGGTAATAATTCACCCCTCCACTTT. Its translation: CASSLGKQGNNSPLHF. Complete variable domain (other parts from reference TRBV5-1 and TRBJ1-6): KAGVTQTPRYLIKTRGQQVTLSCSPISGHRSVSWYQQTPGQGLQFLFEYFSETQRNKGNFPGRFSGRQFSNSRSEMNVSTLELGDSALYLCASSLGKQGNNSPLHFGNGTRLTVT.

This clone was observed a few times. The chain recombines TRBV7-2 with TRBJ1-5, with D perhaps TRBD1 (6 bases). The CDR3 extends over 15 amino acids. Trimming took 1 base from V and 6 from J, leaving 13 bases between them. Germline loops: CDR1 SGHTA, CDR2 FQGNSA. CDR3 region: CASSLGGGAGQPQHF. In DNA form, the CDR3 reads TGTGCCAGCAGCTTAGGAGGGGGGGCAGGTCAGCCCCAGCATTTT.

The genes are TRBV18 and TRBJ2-1; tentatively, D is TRBD1 (5 bases). This CDR3 region has 13 residues. Germline-derived CDR1 and CDR2 are KGHSH and LQKENI. The V end lost 3 bases, the J end lost 2 bases, and 5 bases lay between the germline ends. The CDR3, as DNA: TGTGCCAGCTCACCGACAGCCTACAATGAGCAGTTCTTC. Amino acid sequence: CASSPTAYNEQFF.

In this sample, this clone turned up once. The chain employs TRBV29-1 and TRBJ2-5; 7 bases are shared with TRBD2. J was trimmed by 1 base and V by 6 bases; bases with no gene match: 8. From germline, CDR1 is SQVTM and CDR2 ANQGSEA. This CDR3 has 14 amino acids. The CDR3 coding sequence is TGCAGCGTAGGCGGGAGATTGCGCCAAGAGACCCAGTACTTC. Protein sequence: CSVGGRLRQETQYF.

In its sample, this clone was seen a few times. As DNA, the CDR3 is TGTGCCAGCAGTAAAGGGGGCGCGAGCTATAATTCACCCCTCCACTTT. Residues: CASSKGGASYNSPLHF. V is TRBV6-1 and J is TRBJ1-6; TRBD1 matches 7 bases. V trimming: 5 bases; J trimming: 3 bases; junction bases outside the gene matches: 7. Per the germline V gene, CDR1 is MNHNS and CDR2 is SASEGT. The CDR3 extends over 16 amino acids.

The V and J genes are TRBV4-2 and TRBJ1-3; D gene uncertain. The V gene's germline CDR1 is LGHNA and CDR2 YNFKEQ. Trimming took off 0 bases at V and 1 base at J, with 7 bases between the two ends. CDR3 size: 15 residues. Here the CDR3 DNA reads TGTGCCAGCAGCCAAGAGGTCTCTTCTGGAAACACCATATATTTT. Translation gives CASSQEVSSGNTIYF.

The genes are TRBV15 and TRBJ1-2; TRBD1 is a possible D gene (5 bases). Trimming left V 1 base short and J 4 bases short, with 10 bases between. Germline V gene sequence: CDR1 LNHNV, CDR2 YYDKDF (reference sequence). The CDR3 consists of 14 residues. Written as DNA, the CDR3 is TGTGCCACCAGCAGAGCCTCCGGGGCCTATGGCTACACCTTC. This gives the protein CATSRASGAYGYTF.

This clone was counted a single time. The V and J genes are TRBV7-6 and TRBJ2-7; D gene uncertain. Germline V CDR1 and CDR2: SGHVS, FNYEAQ. Between the trimmed V and J ends, which lost 7 bases and 0 bases, there was a span of 19 bases. The CDR3 is made up of 16 amino acids. The CDR3 loop reads CASTHQRGRYSYEQYF. The CDR3 coding sequence is TGTGCCAGCACCCATCAGCGAGGCAGGTACTCCTACGAGCAGTACTTC.

J is TRBJ2-5 and V is TRBV6-1; 7 nucleotides agree with TRBD1. J gave up 5 bases and V 3 bases, and 15 bases lay outside the gene matches. The CDR3 is 17 amino acids. Germline V gene lookup returns CDR1 MNHNS and CDR2 SASEGT. In DNA, the CDR3 is TGTGCCAGCAGTGACGCGATTTCAGGGGGATTGGGGGAGACCCAGTACTTC. Residues: CASSDAISGGLGETQYF.

The chain uses TRBV2 and TRBJ1-3; no definite D call. This CDR3 has 10 residues. CDR1 and CDR2 (germline): SNHLY, FYNNEI. The V gene lost 6 bases and the J gene lost 5 bases, with 2 bases spanning the gap. The CDR3 sequence is CASSRNTIYF. The CDR3 nucleotides are TGTGCCAGCAGCCGAAACACCATATATTTT.

This clone was counted a few times. The CDR3 does not close with the conserved phenylalanine or tryptophan, likely indicating a read error. Because the CDR3's place on the DNA is in doubt, the DNA is left out and the CDR3 is given as listed by TCRdb. The CDR3 region is CASSTGTGINL. V usage is TRBV28 and J usage is TRBJ1-1; the DNA was not compared with TRBD1, the D call given in the table. Per the germline V gene, CDR1 is MDHEN and CDR2 is SYDVKM. The CDR3 extends over 11 residues, inclusive of both ends.

The V and J genes are TRBV2 and TRBJ1-5; D unclear. The CDR3 consists of 13 residues. Germline CDR1 reads SNHLY; CDR2 reads FYNNEI. Trimming cost V 5 bases and J 3 bases, with 8 bases left between them. The CDR3: CASSTENNQPQHF. CDR3 DNA: TGTGCCAGCAGTACGGAGAACAATCAGCCCCAGCATTTT.